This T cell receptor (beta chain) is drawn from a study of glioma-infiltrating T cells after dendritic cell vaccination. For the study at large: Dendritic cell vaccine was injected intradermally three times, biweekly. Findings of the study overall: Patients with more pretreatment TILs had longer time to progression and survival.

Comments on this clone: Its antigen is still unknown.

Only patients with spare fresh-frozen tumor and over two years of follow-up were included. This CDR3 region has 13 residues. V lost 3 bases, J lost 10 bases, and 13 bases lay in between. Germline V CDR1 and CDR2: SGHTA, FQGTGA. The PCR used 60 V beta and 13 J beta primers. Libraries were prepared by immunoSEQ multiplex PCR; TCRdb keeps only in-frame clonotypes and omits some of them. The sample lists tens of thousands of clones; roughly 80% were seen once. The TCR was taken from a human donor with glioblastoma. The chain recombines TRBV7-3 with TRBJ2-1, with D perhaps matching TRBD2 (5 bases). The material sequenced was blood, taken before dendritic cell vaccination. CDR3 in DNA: TGTGCCAGCAGCTTGGTCGGGATAGACGAGCAGTTCTTC. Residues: CASSLVGIDEQFF.